This entry describes one T cell receptor beta chain. Its target is not known. The data belong to a study of Graves' ophthalmopathy and Graves' hyperthyroidism. The wider study: Researchers obtained peripheral blood at initial diagnosis, before any treatment had begun. Overall study results and limits: Blood also carried most expanded thyroid clonotypes exceeding 0.001 frequency. Discrimination between ophthalmopathy and stable hyperthyroidism by a 13-signature model showed 87.88% sensitivity and roughly 80% specificity.

Germline V lookup: CDR1 DFQATT, CDR2 SNEGSKA (reference sequence). CDR3 length: 14 residues. With 3 bases removed from V and 1 base from J, the gap between germline ends came to 13 bases. It was on clinical symptoms, serum thyroxine, TRAb, thyroid ultrasound and orbital computed tomography that diagnosis relied. RNA transcripts served as template for amplifying TCR beta CDR3 sequences. Second-round multiplex PCR followed a first-round RT-PCR using HTBI primers. TCRdb called the multiplex PCR reads again in MiXCR, with one record for every CDR3 protein. The table lists tens of thousands of distinct CDR3 sequences, under 65% of them singletons.

The origin of this receptor is an adult man with Graves' ophthalmopathy. V and J are TRBV20-1 and TRBJ2-7; a weak D match, TRBD2 (6 bases). Specimen: peripheral blood. DNA of the CDR3: TGCAGTGCTAGCGGGACTCTCATTTCCTACGAGCAGTACTTC. This encodes CSASGTLISYEQYF.